This entry concerns a single T cell receptor (beta chain). Its antigen is currently unknown. The sample is drawn from a study of cytomegalovirus exposure and HLA in healthy donors. CDR3 size: 16 residues. Germline loops: CDR1 SEHNR, CDR2 FQNEAQ (reference sequence). General study results and limits: The authors confirmed in vitro that a few CMV-associated chains were specific for CMV antigens.

The PCR contained 60 Vbeta and 13 Jbeta primers. Profiling relied on immunoSEQ multiplex PCR, and the TCRdb table lists in-frame clones only, not all of them. This sample has 150,000 or so clones, with just under 85% found just once. This TCR was recovered from a woman in her thirties or forties in good health and CMV-seronegative. This chain links TRBV7-9 with TRBJ2-5; 7 bases map to TRBD2. The assigned J gene may be wrong: the sequence end matches TRBJ2-7 better. Sample: PBMCs. CDR3 sequence (DNA): TGTGCCAGCAGCTTGAGTTCAGCGGGGTGGAAAGTCGAGCAGTACTTC. Its translation: CASSLSSAGWKVEQYF.